This T cell receptor beta chain was retrieved from a study of blood T cell repertoires in COVID-19. Study in general: The United States, Italy and Spain were the sources of the acute and convalescent COVID-19 samples. PBMCs, B-cell-depleted T cells, or T cells were the source of the cDNA or gDNA that made up the material.

This CDR3 is 15 amino acids long. Germline V lookup: CDR1 SGHRS, CDR2 YFSETQ. V was shortened by 0 bases and J by 0 bases, with 8 bases between the two germline ends. The assay was immunoSEQ multiplex PCR, and TCRdb's table has in-frame clones only and misses some. The sample has roughly 67,000 clones, 65% to 90% seen once. The V and J genes are TRBV5-1 and TRBJ2-3; D not resolved. Sequencing used peripheral blood. This sequence originates from a woman aged 55-69 years with acute or convalescent COVID-19. The CDR3 here is CASSLGLSSTDTQYF. CDR3 in DNA: TGCGCCAGCAGCTTGGGGCTCTCTAGCACAGATACGCAGTATTTT.